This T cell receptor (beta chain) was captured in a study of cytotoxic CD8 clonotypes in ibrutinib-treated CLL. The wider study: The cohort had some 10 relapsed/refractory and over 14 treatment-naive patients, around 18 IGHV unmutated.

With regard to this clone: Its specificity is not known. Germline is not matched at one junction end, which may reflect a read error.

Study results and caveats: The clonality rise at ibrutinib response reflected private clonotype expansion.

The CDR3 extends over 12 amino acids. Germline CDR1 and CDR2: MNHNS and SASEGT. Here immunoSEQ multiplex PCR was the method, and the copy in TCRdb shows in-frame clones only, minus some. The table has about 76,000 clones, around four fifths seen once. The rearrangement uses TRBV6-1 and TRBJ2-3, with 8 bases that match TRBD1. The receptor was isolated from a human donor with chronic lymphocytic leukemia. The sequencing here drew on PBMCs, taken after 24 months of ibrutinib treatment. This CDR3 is CASRERDRKTDF. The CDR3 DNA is TGTGCCAGTAGAGAACGGGACAGGAAGACAGATTTT.